What follows are 25 T cell receptor beta chains derived from one specimen sequenced in a study of blood T cell repertoires in COVID-19. Sequencing used immunoSEQ multiplex PCR; TCRdb keeps in-frame clones, though not all of them. The sample lists roughly 100,000 clones, roughly 90% occurring once. The sample taken for sequencing was peripheral blood. These TCRs come from a human donor with COVID-19, enrolled during active disease. The donor label of this sample is uncertain.

The chain carries TRBV5-4 and TRBJ1-6, with 9 bases aligning to TRBD1. The V gene end was trimmed by 4 bases and the J gene end by 7 bases; junction bases not matched to a gene: 6. Germline V gene lookup returns CDR1 SGHNT and CDR2 YYREEE (reference sequence). This CDR3 spans 15 amino acids. Here the CDR3 reads CASSPRQGGNSPLHF. CDR3 nucleotide sequence: TGTGCCAGCAGCCCCCGACAGGGGGGAAATTCACCCCTCCACTTT.

The chain uses TRBV18 and TRBJ1-2, with D unclear. Germline V CDR1 and CDR2: KGHSH, LQKENI. The CDR3 loop spans 14 amino acids. V was cut by 1 base and J by 6 bases, with 12 bases left in between. CDR3 sequence reads: CASSPRRGLDGYTF. The CDR3 DNA is TGTGCCAGCTCACCACGGCGGGGTTTGGATGGCTACACCTTC.

The rearrangement uses TRBV10-3 and TRBJ2-5; TRBD2 agrees at 7 bases. V shed 6 bases and J 5 bases; nucleotides not matched to a gene: 18. The CDR3 runs to 17 residues. Germline CDR1 reads ENHRY; CDR2 reads SYGVKD. CDR3 region: CAISPTRTRYSSETQYF. DNA of the CDR3: TGTGCCATCAGCCCCACGAGGACTAGGTACTCCTCGGAGACCCAGTACTTC.

This chain joins TRBV5-4 and TRBJ1-1; D gene uncertain. Germline assignment: CDR1 SGHNT and CDR2 YYREEE (reference sequence). Trimming cost V 1 base and J 1 base, with 8 bases left between them. There are 14 residues in the CDR3. CDR3 in DNA: TGTGCCAGCAGCTTGCGGGAGACGAACACTGAAGCTTTCTTT. It encodes CASSLRETNTEAFF.

The CDR3 nucleotides read TGTGCCAGCAGCTTGAAGAAAGGAGATAACTATGGCTACACCTTC. Its protein is CASSLKKGDNYGYTF. The chain is built from TRBV5-4 and TRBJ1-2; D call uncertain. The length of the CDR3 is 15 residues. V was trimmed by 1 base and J by 1 base, leaving 11 bases between them. Germline CDR1 and CDR2: SGHNT and YYREEE (reference sequence).

The chain is built from TRBV6-1 and TRBJ1-5, with a tentative D call TRBD1 (5 bases). Germline V CDR1 and CDR2: MNHNS, SASEGT. With 3 bases removed from V and 7 bases from J, the gap between germline ends came to 13 bases. The CDR3 consists of 14 residues. The DNA of the CDR3 is TGTGCCAGCAGTGATACAGGTATGGGCCAGCCCCAGCATTTT. It encodes CASSDTGMGQPQHF.

The rearrangement uses TRBV28 and TRBJ2-2; the D gene is possibly TRBD1 (6 bases). The V end lost 7 bases, the J end lost 3 bases, and 12 bases lay between the germline ends. From germline, CDR1 is MDHEN and CDR2 SYDVKM. The CDR3 totals 14 residues. The CDR3 protein is CASTKDSHTGELFF. DNA for the CDR3: TGTGCCAGCACCAAGGACAGCCACACCGGGGAGCTGTTTTTT.

The rearrangement joins TRBV5-4 to TRBJ1-5; D is uncertain. Germline CDR1 and CDR2: SGHNT and YYREEE (reference sequence). CDR3 length: 15 residues. Deletions cut 0 bases from V and 4 bases from J, with 11 bases between. The CDR3 sequence: CASSLALAGNQPQHF. In DNA form, the CDR3 reads TGTGCCAGCAGCTTGGCGCTAGCGGGGAATCAGCCCCAGCATTTT.

The V call is TRBV7-3, the J call TRBJ2-2; TRBD2 might be the D (5 bases). V was shortened by 0 bases and J by 0 bases, with 8 bases between the two germline ends. CDR3 length: 16 residues. The germline gives CDR1 SGHTA, CDR2 FQGTGA. The CDR3: CASSLTRGPNTGELFF. The CDR3 DNA is TGTGCCAGCAGCTTAACCCGGGGTCCGAACACCGGGGAGCTGTTTTTT.

The chain uses TRBV19 and TRBJ2-7; D is unresolved. This CDR3 contains 13 residues. The germline V and J ends were trimmed by 5 bases and 0 bases, with 8 bases remaining between them. Per the germline V gene, CDR1 is LNHDA and CDR2 is SQIVND (reference sequence). The CDR3 region has the DNA TGTGCCAGTAGTGTTTCTAGCTCCTACGAGCAGTACTTC. Amino acid sequence: CASSVSSSYEQYF.

The chain recombines TRBV12-3 or TRBV12-4 with TRBJ1-3; D gene ambiguous. This CDR3 has 11 amino acids. V shed 3 bases and J shed 6 bases, with 3 bases lying between them. The CDR3 sequence: CASSFSNTIYF. CDR3 sequence (DNA): TGTGCCAGCAGTTTCTCAAACACCATATATTTT.

This sequence joins TRBV27 and TRBJ1-5; 8 positions agree with TRBD1. Germline V gives CDR1 MNHEY, CDR2 SMNVEV (reference sequence). The CDR3 runs to 12 residues. With V trimmed by 5 bases and J by 7 bases, 1 base remained unmatched. CDR3 coding DNA: TGTGCCAGCAGTGACAGGGGCCAGCCCCAGCATTTT. Its translation is CASSDRGQPQHF.

The chain combines TRBV4-1 with TRBJ2-1; possible D gene TRBD2, 6 bases. Germline-derived CDR1 and CDR2 are MGHRA and YSYEKL. V lost 4 bases to trimming and J lost 6 bases, with 13 bases between them. CDR3 size: 14 residues. The CDR3 sequence: CASSLRLESNEQFF. CDR3 DNA sequence: TGCGCCAGCAGCCTTAGACTAGAATCCAATGAGCAGTTCTTC.

The gene calls are TRBV7-2 and TRBJ2-1; 9 bases line up with TRBD2. This CDR3 has 19 amino acids. The V and J ends lost 4 bases and 4 bases, in that order; junction bases with no gene match: 17. Germline V gene lookup returns CDR1 SGHTA and CDR2 FQGNSA. The DNA for the CDR3 is TGTGCCAGCAGCTCCCGGGGCAGGGGAGGCCTAGCGGGGTACAATGAGCAGTTCTTC. Encoded protein: CASSSRGRGGLAGYNEQFF.

This clone was seen once. The chain links TRBV3-1 (or the pseudogene TRBV3-2) to TRBJ2-1; TRBD2 matches 16 bases. The CDR3 is 18 residues long. Trimming cost V 4 bases and J 3 bases; bases outside gene matches: 6. From germline, CDR1 is LGHDT and CDR2 YNNKEL (reference sequence). The CDR3 DNA reads as TGTGCCAGCAGCCTCGGGGGACTAGCGGGAGGGCTCTACAATGAGCAGTTCTTC. It is translated as CASSLGGLAGGLYNEQFF.

In its sample, this clone was seen once. The same CDR3 is also encoded by other DNA sequences in this sample. The chain links TRBV5-1 to TRBJ1-1; D is perhaps TRBD1 (6 bases). The germline V gene encodes CDR1 SGHRS and CDR2 YFSETQ. CDR3 length: 13 residues. The V end lost 3 bases, the J end lost 1 base, and 7 bases lay between the germline ends. The CDR3 region is CASSSQGNTEAFF. CDR3 sequence (DNA): TGCGCCAGCAGCTCACAGGGGAACACTGAAGCTTTCTTT.

The chain combines TRBV24-1 with TRBJ1-2, with 9 bases identical to TRBD1. There are 14 residues in the CDR3. Germline CDR1 is KGHDR and CDR2 is SFDVKD. Trimming removed 1 base from V and 8 bases from J; junction bases left unmatched: 4. Here the CDR3 reads CATSDLQGAEGYTF. In DNA, the CDR3 is TGTGCCACCAGTGATTTACAGGGGGCGGAAGGCTACACCTTC.

The chain has TRBV18 and TRBJ1-2, with 9 bases aligning to TRBD1. Germline V gene data show CDR1 as KGHSH and CDR2 as LQKENI. The trim removed 3 bases at V and 5 bases at J, leaving 4 bases unmatched. The CDR3 spans 14 residues. The CDR3: CASSPRDREYGYTF. DNA for the CDR3: TGTGCCAGCTCACCCCGGGACAGGGAGTATGGCTACACCTTC.

The chain joins TRBV10-3 to TRBJ2-3, with D tentatively TRBD2 (5 bases). V was trimmed by 2 bases and J by 2 bases, leaving 26 bases between them. The germline V gene encodes CDR1 ENHRY and CDR2 SYGVKD. The CDR3 has 20 amino acids. CDR3: CAISETTEGSSWANTDTQYF. Here the CDR3 DNA reads TGTGCCATCAGTGAGACCACAGAGGGCTCTTCCTGGGCCAACACAGATACGCAGTATTTT.

This clone was counted a few times. The chain uses TRBV3-1 (or the pseudogene TRBV3-2) and TRBJ1-5; D not certain. V gave up 0 bases and J gave up 4 bases, with 4 bases separating them. CDR1 and CDR2 (germline): LGHDT, YNNKEL (reference sequence). The CDR3 has 13 amino acids. CDR3: CASSQDGNQPQHF. The CDR3 nucleotides read TGTGCCAGCAGCCAAGACGGGAATCAGCCCCAGCATTTT.

The chain is built from TRBV5-5 and TRBJ1-2; D is perhaps TRBD1 (5 bases). Germline CDR1 reads SGHKS; CDR2 reads YYEKEE (reference sequence). The CDR3 has 16 amino acids. Trimming left V 0 bases short and J 5 bases short, with 17 bases between. The chain's CDR3 is CASSLEAGPTRYGYTF. CDR3 bases: TGTGCCAGCAGCTTGGAGGCAGGGCCTACTCGGTATGGCTACACCTTC.

This clone showed up just once. This sequence joins TRBV14 and TRBJ2-5, with D perhaps TRBD2 (6 bases). V dropped 3 bases and J dropped 6 bases, with 14 bases sitting between them. Germline V CDR1 and CDR2: SGHDN, FVKESK. The CDR3 extends over 14 amino acids. The CDR3 reads CASSHFRDLKTQYF. The DNA of the CDR3 is TGTGCCAGCAGCCACTTCCGGGACTTAAAGACCCAGTACTTC.

The chain joins TRBV3-1 (or the pseudogene TRBV3-2) to TRBJ2-1, with D possibly TRBD2 on 6 matching bases. Germline-derived CDR1 and CDR2 are LGHDT and YNNKEL (reference sequence). This CDR3 comprises 11 residues. The V end was cut by 5 bases, the J end by 10 bases, with 9 bases between. As DNA, the CDR3 is TGTGCCAGCAGCTCTGGGGGGGAGCAGTTCTTC. This sequence encodes CASSSGGEQFF.

V gene TRBV29-1 combines with J gene TRBJ2-7; maybe TRBD2 (6 bases). The CDR3 spans 13 residues. The V gene's germline CDR1 is SQVTM and CDR2 ANQGSEA. V lost 7 bases and J 2 bases, leaving 15 bases between the germline ends. The CDR3 nucleotides read TGCAGCGGTGGGGGGACGGAGACCTACGAGCAGTACTTC. Amino acids: CSGGGTETYEQYF.

The V call is TRBV12-3 or TRBV12-4, the J call TRBJ1-3; a weak D match, TRBD1 (5 bases). This CDR3 has 13 amino acids. V shed 4 bases and J shed 4 bases, with 8 bases lying between them. In DNA form, the CDR3 reads TGTGCCAGCAGTTCCCAGGGCGGAAACACCATATATTTT. Translated: CASSSQGGNTIYF.